This TCR beta chain was recorded in a study of blood T cell repertoires in COVID-19. For the study at large: T cells, B-cell-depleted T cells, or PBMCs supplied cDNA or gDNA.

V lost 2 bases to trimming and J lost 7 bases, with 18 bases between them. This CDR3 contains 17 residues. Germline V gene sequence: CDR1 MNHEY, CDR2 SMNVEV (reference sequence). Here immunoSEQ multiplex PCR was the method, and the copy in TCRdb shows in-frame clones only, minus some. Here the sample spans 250,000 to 350,000 clones, over 75% being singletons. This clone was seen only a few times. This chain joins TRBV27 and TRBJ1-6; TRBD1 is a possible D gene (6 bases). The origin of this receptor is a woman aged 25-40 years with COVID-19, enrolled during active disease. The sequenced sample was peripheral blood. The CDR3 loop is CASSLRWSGQLNSPLHF. The DNA of the CDR3 is TGTGCCAGCAGTTTAAGATGGAGTGGACAGCTAAATTCACCCCTCCACTTT.